The TCR beta chain under discussion was sequenced for a study of tumor-infiltrating lymphocytes in primary liver carcinoma. Whole-study context: The neoplasms were of stage T1-T3 N0M0, with dimensions of roughly 4.2 to 10 cm across. Study results and limitations: Blood trailed tumors significantly in top-250-clone fraction (p = 0.039).

Starting material of roughly 550 ng total RNA yielded TCR beta cDNA via a constant-region primer. For TCR beta, libraries were produced by three nested multiplex PCR rounds using slightly modified ARM-PCR. Using its own MiXCR run on the multiplex PCR reads, TCRdb lists one record per CDR3 protein. The sample includes 80,000 or so distinct CDR3 sequences, roughly 72% of them seen just once. The approximately 20-31 mg bulk tissue piece was not sorted before simultaneous RNA and DNA extraction. Only a few counts were recorded for this clonotype. What it binds is unknown. Material for sequencing was tumor-adjacent normal liver tissue. The clonotype was recovered from a man aged 40-49 years with primary liver carcinoma and hepatitis B virus infection.

The CDR3 here is CASSLVGRAINQPQHF. As DNA, the CDR3 is TGTGCCAGCAGCTTAGTAGGCAGAGCGATTAATCAGCCCCAGCATTTT. The chain recombines TRBV7-8 with TRBJ1-5; D not certain. Between the trimmed V and J ends, which lost 1 base and 4 bases, there was a span of 14 bases. The CDR3 sequence is 16 residues long. CDR1 is SGHVS and CDR2 is FQNEAQ in the germline V gene.